This T cell receptor (beta chain) originates from a study of blood T cells in healthy people across ages. A second PCR of 7 to 11 cycles used a sample-barcoded 5' primer and a J-beta primer mix. TCRdb processed the 5' RACE reads anew with MiXCR; each CDR3 protein has one entry. The sample has some 890,000 distinct CDR3 sequences; roughly 29% are singletons. This clonotype has just a few counts. The CDR3 spans 15 residues. Trimming shortened V by 6 bases and J by 5 bases, and 18 bases separated the two germline ends. The sample was also linked to a second study, of T cells of mothers and their children.

The chain employs TRBV12-3 or TRBV12-4 and TRBJ2-3; TRBD2 is a possible D gene (6 bases). This receptor was obtained from a woman in her 40s in good health. The sequenced sample was blood. This CDR3 reads CASRSTGVRLDTQYF. CDR3 coding DNA: TGTGCCAGCAGATCGACGGGGGTCAGGCTAGATACGCAGTATTTT.